These 21 T cell receptor beta chains were sequenced from one sample in a study of OX40 agonist ivuxolimab in advanced cancers. The protocol used for the library was the immunoSEQ multiplex PCR assay. TCRdb obtained this table from immuneACCESS and retained in-frame rearrangements with V and J assigned. These tables miss some clones; where compared with another copy, unresolved V genes account for less than half of the shortfall, and the remainder is unexplained. This sample is represented by approximately 54,000 clones; 88% of them were singletons. Together, the top ten hold roughly 3.5% of the sample. Sequenced here: CD4+ or CD8+ T cells sorted from blood, sampled in a trial of the OX40 agonist ivuxolimab. The receptors here all came from an adult with an advanced solid tumor such as melanoma, head and neck, liver or kidney cancer.

This chain joins TRBV21-1 and TRBJ2-7; the tabulated D call, TRBD1, remains unverified against the DNA. TRBV21-1 is reported as a pseudogene. The CDR3 contains 19 residues. The CDR3 DNA sequence: TGTGCCAGCAGCACTCTGGGCGGGCTTAGGGGACAGGGACCCTACGAGCAGTACTTC. Protein sequence: CASSTLGGLRGQGPYEQYF.

V gene TRBV2 combines with J gene TRBJ2-3; 7 nucleotides match TRBD1. Trimming removed 7 bases from V and 0 bases from J; junction bases left unmatched: 7. The CDR3 contains 15 residues. Per the germline V gene, CDR1 is SNHLY and CDR2 is FYNNEI. The CDR3 bases are TGTGCCAGCAACCGGCAGGGGGTCAGCACAGATACGCAGTATTTT. This gives the protein CASNRQGVSTDTQYF.

The chain joins TRBV7-9 to TRBJ2-7; D tentatively reads TRBD1 or TRBD2 (6 bases each). Between the trimmed V and J ends, which lost 1 base and 2 bases, there was a span of 15 bases. CDR3 length equals 16 residues. CDR1 is SEHNR, CDR2 FQNEAQ, per germline (reference sequence). The CDR3 region is CASSLVGGTNPYEQYF. The DNA of the CDR3 is TGTGCCAGCAGCTTAGTAGGGGGGACAAATCCCTACGAGCAGTACTTC. The full variable domain, completed using reference TRBV7-9 and TRBJ2-7, is DTGVSQNPRHKITKRGQNVTFRCDPISEHNRLYWYRQTLGQGPEFLTYFQNEAQLEKSRLLSDRFSAERPKGSFSTLEIQRTEQGDSAMYLCASSLVGGTNPYEQYFGPGTRLTVT.

As concerns this clone: This likely comes from a read error, as the CDR3 has no conserved phenylalanine or tryptophan at its end. The chain has TRBV25-1 and TRBJ1-2; 11 bases align to TRBD1. Germline V gene sequence: CDR1 MGHDK, CDR2 SYGVNS. The CDR3 is made up of 17 amino acids. The junction had 12 bases not matched to a gene; V was cut back by 2 bases and J by 7 bases. This CDR3 reads CASSELPGQGARSGYTV. The CDR3 DNA follows: TGTGCCAGCAGTGAACTTCCCGGACAGGGGGCAAGGAGTGGCTACACCGTC.

The chain recombines TRBV11-1 with TRBJ2-5; unclear D gene. Germline-derived CDR1 and CDR2 are SGHAT and FQDESV (reference sequence). V lost 8 bases to trimming and J lost 5 bases, with 21 bases between them. The CDR3 is 15 amino acids. The CDR3 DNA reads as TGTGCCAGCGAGGTCGCGACGTTTCCCGGGGAGACCCAGTACTTC. It is translated as CASEVATFPGETQYF.

The chain uses TRBV4-1 and TRBJ1-6, with D possibly matching TRBD1 (5 bases). CDR1 and CDR2 from the germline V gene are MGHRA and YSYEKL. This CDR3 comprises 15 residues. V was clipped by 4 bases and J by 8 bases, with 15 bases between them. CDR3 bases: TGCGCCAGCAGCCGAACGGGGGAAGGATATTCACCCCTCCACTTT. It encodes CASSRTGEGYSPLHF.

The V and J genes are TRBV4-2 and TRBJ2-5; a weak D match, TRBD1 (6 bases). The CDR3 spans 16 residues. Trimming cost V 0 bases and J 2 bases, with 13 bases left between them. CDR1 LGHNA and CDR2 YNFKEQ come from the germline V gene. The CDR3 loop is CASSQEGAQRQETQYF. The CDR3 bases are TGTGCCAGCAGCCAAGAGGGGGCCCAGAGACAAGAGACCCAGTACTTC.

This rearrangement joins TRBV2 to TRBJ1-3; D remains unclear. V was pared by 4 bases and J by 0 bases, with 7 bases between. Germline CDR1 and CDR2: SNHLY and FYNNEI. The CDR3 is 14 residues long. The CDR3: CASSAQLSGNTIYF. The CDR3, as DNA: TGTGCCAGCAGTGCCCAACTCTCTGGAAACACCATATATTTT.

The V and J genes are TRBV4-1 and TRBJ2-7; D possibly corresponds to TRBD1 (5 bases). V was shortened by 1 base and J by 2 bases, with 12 bases between the two germline ends. The CDR3 runs 15 residues. The V gene's germline CDR1 is MGHRA and CDR2 YSYEKL. Here the CDR3 reads CASSQAAGLTYEQYF. CDR3 nucleotides: TGCGCCAGCAGCCAAGCGGCAGGGCTAACCTACGAGCAGTACTTC.

The chain carries TRBV5-1 and TRBJ1-3; tentatively, D is TRBD1 (5 bases). The germline V and J ends were trimmed by 0 bases and 0 bases, with 7 bases remaining between them. CDR1 and CDR2 (germline): SGHRS, YFSETQ. This CDR3 comprises 15 residues. The CDR3 DNA reads TGCGCCAGCAGCTTGGCGACAGCCTCTGGAAACACCATATATTTT. Amino acid sequence: CASSLATASGNTIYF.

The rearrangement uses TRBV5-1 and TRBJ2-1; 9 nucleotides line up with TRBD1. The trim removed 5 bases at V and 13 bases at J, leaving 10 bases unmatched. Germline V lookup: CDR1 SGHRS, CDR2 YFSETQ. The CDR3 covers 13 residues. The CDR3 coding sequence is TGCGCCAGCAGTCCGGGACAGGGTTTCTTCCAGTTCTTC. Residues: CASSPGQGFFQFF.

This chain joins TRBV5-4 and TRBJ1-1; 8 positions match TRBD1. This CDR3 comprises 16 residues. The germline CDR1 and CDR2 sequences are SGHNT and YYREEE (reference sequence). V dropped 0 bases and J dropped 2; count of bases not matched to a gene: 6. CDR3 nucleotides: TGTGCCAGCAGCTTGGGTCGTGGACAGGGAAACACTGAAGCTTTCTTT. This sequence encodes CASSLGRGQGNTEAFF.

J is TRBJ1-4 and V is TRBV28, with a possible D match to TRBD1 (5 bases). The CDR3 is 15 amino acids. V gave up 7 bases and J gave up 8 bases, with 20 bases separating them. The V gene's germline CDR1 is MDHEN and CDR2 SYDVKM. The CDR3 region is CASTTPGGWGEKLFF. The CDR3 nucleotides read TGTGCCAGCACCACCCCAGGCGGATGGGGGGAAAAACTGTTTTTT.

The chain couples TRBV6-4 to TRBJ2-3; D might be TRBD1 or TRBD2, each matching 5 bases. The germline CDR1 and CDR2 sequences are MRHNA and SNTAGT. The CDR3 is 14 residues long. V lost 7 bases and J lost 2, with 13 bases in between. CDR3: CASKGSGNTDTQYF. Here the CDR3 DNA reads TGTGCCAGCAAGGGGAGCGGAAACACAGATACGCAGTATTTT.

This chain uses TRBV20-1 with TRBJ2-1; D is unclear. CDR1 is DFQATT and CDR2 is SNEGSKA in the germline V gene (reference sequence). The CDR3 has 11 amino acids. V was trimmed by 2 bases and J by 10 bases, leaving 9 bases between them. The CDR3 sequence is CSARTPVEQFF. CDR3 nucleotides: TGCAGTGCTAGAACCCCAGTCGAGCAGTTCTTC.

The CDR3 DNA is TGTGCCAGCAGTTTTGGCCGGACAGGGGTACACGAGCAGTACTTC. Amino acids: CASSFGRTGVHEQYF. This sequence joins TRBV6-5 and TRBJ2-7; 9 nucleotides align to TRBD1. V lost 4 bases and J lost 5; bases outside the gene matches: 9. The germline V gene has CDR1 MNHEY and CDR2 SVGAGI. The CDR3 spans 15 residues.

The count of this clone is one. CDR3 nucleotide sequence: TGTGCCAGCAGCTTGGGGCAGGCTACTTGGGGCTACACCTTC. As protein: CASSLGQATWGYTF. The rearrangement joins TRBV5-5 to TRBJ1-2; D ambiguous. V lost 0 bases to trimming and J lost 8 bases, with 14 bases between them. The CDR3 is made up of 14 amino acids. Per germline, CDR1 SGHKS and CDR2 YYEKEE (reference sequence).

The chain employs TRBV11-1 and TRBJ2-3; D perhaps matches TRBD1 (5 bases). Per germline, CDR1 SGHAT and CDR2 FQDESV (reference sequence). V was trimmed by 2 bases and J by 0 bases, leaving 15 bases between them. CDR3 length: 17 residues. The CDR3 DNA reads as TGTGCCAGCAGCTTACGGAAACAGGCGCTGAGCACAGATACGCAGTATTTT. Its translation is CASSLRKQALSTDTQYF.

The V gene is TRBV19, the J gene TRBJ1-5; 10 bases align to TRBD1. The germline V gene encodes CDR1 LNHDA and CDR2 SQIVND (reference sequence). There are 17 residues in the CDR3. Trimming at V came to 6 bases and at J to 2 bases, leaving 10 bases not matched to a gene. In nucleotides, the CDR3 is TGTGCCAGTAGATTCCGGGACAGGGGCGTACGCAATCAGCCCCAGCATTTT. Its protein product is CASRFRDRGVRNQPQHF.

The chain links TRBV25-1 to TRBJ2-3; tentatively, D is TRBD1 or TRBD2 (6 bases each). Germline V gene data show CDR1 as MGHDK and CDR2 as SYGVNS. V lost 6 bases to trimming and J lost 5 bases, with 24 bases between them. The CDR3 covers 17 residues. CDR3 nucleotide sequence: TGTGCCAGCAGCGAAGTGGGGGGCTCCTCGGTACGAGATACGCAGTATTTT. Amino acids: CASSEVGGSSVRDTQYF.

The J gene is TRBJ2-7, the V gene TRBV14; D perhaps matches TRBD1 (6 bases). The CDR3 is made up of 14 amino acids. With 4 bases removed from V and 0 bases from J, the gap between germline ends came to 10 bases. Germline V gene lookup returns CDR1 SGHDN and CDR2 FVKESK. The CDR3 DNA reads as TGTGCCAGCAGCCCAAGGACAGTCTCCTACGAGCAGTACTTC. Amino acids: CASSPRTVSYEQYF. The entire variable domain, with the rest obtained from reference TRBV14 and TRBJ2-7, is as follows: EAGVTQFPSHSVIEKGQTVTLRCDPISGHDNLYWYRRVMGKEIKFLLHFVKESKQDESGMPNNRFLAERTGGTYSTLKVQPAELEDSGVYFCASSPRTVSYEQYFGPGTRLTVT.